Below are 15 T cell receptor beta chains sequenced from a single sample in a study of cytomegalovirus exposure and HLA in healthy donors. Repertoires were generated with immunoSEQ multiplex PCR, while TCRdb's copy carries only in-frame clones and drops some. Among 100,000 to 150,000 clones listed, approximately 90% were seen once. Source material: PBMCs. The receptors were gathered from a man aged 18 to 30 in good health and CMV-seronegative.

The chain combines TRBV7-2 with TRBJ2-1; D is undetermined. This CDR3 is 13 amino acids long. Trimming removed 6 bases from V and 8 bases from J, with 14 bases in between. Germline values: CDR1 SGHTA, CDR2 FQGNSA. Written as DNA, the CDR3 is TGTGCCAGCAGGTCCCCCTTGTCCGATGAGCAGTTCTTC. Translated: CASRSPLSDEQFF.

This chain links TRBV4-1 with TRBJ1-4; tentatively, D is TRBD1 (5 bases). Trimming removed 1 base from V and 7 bases from J, with 13 bases in between. The CDR3 has 15 residues. Germline lookup yields CDR1 MGHRA and CDR2 YSYEKL. CDR3 DNA sequence: TGCGCCAGCAGCCAAGGTAGTGGGGGAGGTGAAAAACTGTTTTTT. Residues: CASSQGSGGGEKLFF.

This chain connects TRBV5-4 to TRBJ2-1; TRBD2 agrees at 13 bases. The V gene end was trimmed by 5 bases and the J gene end by 4 bases; junction bases not matched to a gene: 12. CDR3 size: 18 residues. Per germline, CDR1 SGHNT and CDR2 YYREEE (reference sequence). The CDR3 loop is CASSPQPGLAGNYNEQFF. The CDR3, as DNA: TGTGCCAGCAGTCCACAACCGGGACTAGCGGGAAATTACAATGAGCAGTTCTTC.

The rearrangement uses TRBV30 and TRBJ2-5; 10 bases fit TRBD1. The germline V gene has CDR1 GTSNPN and CDR2 SVGIG (reference sequence). V shed 7 bases and J 2 bases; nucleotides not matched to a gene: 4. The CDR3 covers 13 residues. Here the CDR3 reads CASDRGRQETQYF. The CDR3 DNA is TGTGCCTCTGACAGGGGGCGTCAAGAGACCCAGTACTTC.

The V call is TRBV28, the J call TRBJ2-7; D uncertain. In germline, CDR1 is MDHEN, CDR2 SYDVKM. CDR3 length equals 14 residues. V dropped 6 bases and J dropped 0 bases, with 12 bases sitting between them. CDR3 residues: CASRSTGASYEQYF. The CDR3 DNA reads as TGTGCCAGCAGGTCGACCGGAGCCTCCTACGAGCAGTACTTC.

This chain uses TRBV10-3 with TRBJ2-3; 8 bases map to TRBD2. CDR1 is ENHRY, CDR2 SYGVKD, per germline. The CDR3 has 17 residues. J gave up 2 bases and V 0 bases, and 7 bases lay outside the gene matches. In nucleotides, the CDR3 is TGTGCCATCAGTGAGTCCATCGCGACTAGCGTCACAGATACGCAGTATTTT. It yields the protein CAISESIATSVTDTQYF.

The chain is built from TRBV6-5 and TRBJ2-1; maybe TRBD1 (5 bases). V lost 5 bases and J lost 5, with 7 bases in between. The CDR3 contains 12 residues. The V gene's germline CDR1 is MNHEY and CDR2 SVGAGI. CDR3: CASSQGHNEQFF. The CDR3 nucleotides read TGTGCCAGCAGTCAGGGCCACAATGAGCAGTTCTTC.

J is TRBJ1-3 and V is TRBV6-5; D not resolved. The germline V gene has CDR1 MNHEY and CDR2 SVGAGI. V dropped 6 bases and J dropped 5 bases, with 8 bases sitting between them. The CDR3 extends over 12 amino acids. The chain's CDR3 is CASRDTRNTIYF. The CDR3 DNA reads as TGTGCCAGCAGAGACACCAGAAACACCATATATTTT.

The chain combines TRBV18 with TRBJ2-7; D is unclear. Germline V gene lookup returns CDR1 KGHSH and CDR2 LQKENI. The CDR3 spans 15 residues. Deletions cut 3 bases from V and 3 bases from J, with 15 bases between. The DNA for the CDR3 is TGTGCCAGCTCACCGGCCGCTGCCGAATACTACGAGCAGTACTTC. It is translated as CASSPAAAEYYEQYF.

This chain links TRBV27 with TRBJ1-1, with 7 bases aligning to TRBD1. In germline, CDR1 is MNHEY, CDR2 SMNVEV (reference sequence). Trimming cost V 6 bases and J 3 bases; bases outside gene matches: 7. The CDR3 loop spans 14 amino acids. The chain's CDR3 is CASRDRDFDTEAFF. CDR3 coding DNA: TGTGCCAGCAGAGACAGGGATTTTGACACTGAAGCTTTCTTT.

V usage is TRBV7-8 and J usage is TRBJ2-1; a weak D match, TRBD2 (5 bases). Germline V gene data show CDR1 as SGHVS and CDR2 as FQNEAQ. Deletions cut 2 bases from V and 3 bases from J, with 8 bases between. The CDR3 is 14 residues long. The CDR3 is CASSLTGNYNEQFF. The DNA of the CDR3 is TGTGCCAGCAGCTTAACCGGGAACTACAATGAGCAGTTCTTC.

This clone was counted once. The chain recombines TRBV13 with TRBJ1-1; 9 positions agree with TRBD1. V lost 5 bases, J lost 1 base, and 5 bases stayed unmatched. The CDR3 loop spans 15 amino acids. CDR1 and CDR2 from the germline V gene are PRHDT and FYEKMQ (reference sequence). CDR3 sequence reads: CASSPPGQGNTEAFF. The CDR3 DNA is TGTGCCAGCAGCCCCCCGGGACAGGGGAACACTGAAGCTTTCTTT.

This chain links TRBV6-5 with TRBJ2-2; tentatively, D is TRBD1 (5 bases). The CDR3 spans 15 residues. V gave up 6 bases and J gave up 2 bases, with 13 bases separating them. Germline lookup yields CDR1 MNHEY and CDR2 SVGAGI. CDR3: CASRLDTLNTGELFF. The CDR3, as DNA: TGTGCCAGCAGACTGGACACCTTAAACACCGGGGAGCTGTTTTTT.

This clone was picked up one time. The CDR3 DNA sequence: TGCGCCAGCAACCGCCTGGGGGCAGTTGGGAGCACTGAAGCTTTCTTT. Translating it yields CASNRLGAVGSTEAFF. This chain links TRBV5-1 with TRBJ1-1, with a possible D match to TRBD1 (6 bases). Trimming cost V 6 bases and J 4 bases, with 22 bases left between them. CDR1 is SGHRS, CDR2 YFSETQ, per germline. The CDR3 loop spans 16 amino acids.

This clone is a singleton in its sample. DNA of the CDR3: TGTGCCAGCAGTTTTCTAGACTACAGTCAGCCCCAGCATTTT. Translated: CASSFLDYSQPQHF. This chain joins TRBV28 and TRBJ1-5, with D unclear. The CDR3 extends over 14 amino acids. V lost 3 bases and J 6 bases, leaving 12 bases between the germline ends. Germline CDR1 is MDHEN and CDR2 is SYDVKM.